The T cell receptor (beta chain) described here comes from a study of T cells in tuberculosis. The study's findings and limits: Active tuberculosis patients had shorter CDR3-alpha; the beta difference was nonsignificant.

For this clone: Its antigen remains unknown.

The time point denotes: new active TB diagnosis, blood taken before or within 7 days of starting treatment. TCRdb's table, derived via immunoSEQ multiplex PCR, lists solely in-frame clones and lacks some. The sample has 25,000 to 35,000 clones, 70% to 90% seen once. This CDR3 has 15 residues. The V and J ends lost 4 bases and 5 bases respectively, with 19 bases between them. Germline assignment: CDR1 SGDLS and CDR2 YYNGEE. The rearrangement uses TRBV9 and TRBJ2-7; D might be TRBD2 (7 bases). The sequence came from an adult with tuberculosis. The sample was PBMCs, taken at tuberculosis diagnosis. CDR3 bases: TGTGCCAGCAGCCCTCAGAGAGGGGGGGCCCACGAGCAGTACTTC. Protein product: CASSPQRGGAHEQYF.